The 22 T cell receptor beta chains given below trace back to one sample, sequenced in a study of blood T cell repertoires in COVID-19. Assay: immunoSEQ multiplex PCR; the TCRdb copy retains only in-frame clones and omits some. In the table there are roughly 330,000 clones, around 87% of which are singletons. Sequenced: PBMCs or T cells enriched from blood (not recorded which). These receptors came from a woman aged 25 to 39 who had recovered from COVID-19.

The rearrangement joins TRBV19 to TRBJ2-3; 9 bases align to TRBD2. The V segment lost 6 bases and the J segment 3 bases; nucleotides outside the gene matches: 7. The CDR3 has 15 amino acids. Per the germline V gene, CDR1 is LNHDA and CDR2 is SQIVND (reference sequence). The CDR3 bases are TGTGCCAGTAGGAGGGCTAGCGGGGAGACAGATACGCAGTATTTT. Amino acids: CASRRASGETDTQYF.

The V and J genes are TRBV2 and TRBJ2-3; tentative D call: TRBD2 (6 bases). Trimming stripped 2 bases from V and 9 bases from J, with 12 bases between. The CDR3 extends over 13 amino acids. Germline V gene sequence: CDR1 SNHLY, CDR2 FYNNEI. The CDR3 DNA is TGTGCCAGCAGTGAATTGACCGCGGGGACGCAGTATTTT. Protein: CASSELTAGTQYF.

The V call is TRBV5-4, the J call TRBJ1-2, with a weak D call TRBD1 (5 bases). V lost 3 bases and J lost 0, with 12 bases in between. Germline values: CDR1 SGHNT, CDR2 YYREEE (reference sequence). The CDR3 runs to 15 residues. This chain's CDR3 is CASSSGQSANYGYTF. In DNA form, the CDR3 reads TGTGCCAGCAGCTCTGGACAAAGCGCTAACTATGGCTACACCTTC.

This chain uses TRBV7-6 with TRBJ2-1, with 8 bases that match TRBD2. The length of the CDR3 is 15 residues. The germline V gene encodes CDR1 SGHVS and CDR2 FNYEAQ. The junction had 2 bases not matched to a gene; V was cut back by 3 bases and J by 1 base. This CDR3 reads CASSFERGSYNEQFF. The CDR3 DNA reads as TGTGCCAGCAGCTTCGAGCGGGGGTCCTACAATGAGCAGTTCTTC.

The table lists this clone with a count of one. The genes are TRBV25-1 and TRBJ2-1, with 7 nucleotides matching TRBD2. Losses at the gene ends were 3 bases for V and 0 bases for J; bases not matched to a gene: 2. Germline V gene lookup returns CDR1 MGHDK and CDR2 SYGVNS. This CDR3 spans 15 amino acids. CDR3 nucleotides: TGTGCCAGCAGTGATTGGGGGGGCTCCTACAATGAGCAGTTCTTC. Translation gives CASSDWGGSYNEQFF. The full variable domain, its missing parts supplied by reference TRBV25-1 and TRBJ2-1, is EADIYQTPRYLVIGTGKKITLECSQTMGHDKMYWYQQDPGMELHLIHYSYGVNSTEKGDLSSESTVSRIRTEHFPLTLESARPSHTSQYLCASSDWGGSYNEQFFGPGTRLTVL.

The chain employs TRBV6-4 and TRBJ1-2, with TRBD1 as a possible D gene (6 bases). V was pared by 0 bases and J by 8 bases, with 13 bases between. There are 14 residues in the CDR3. Germline values: CDR1 MRHNA, CDR2 SNTAGT. In nucleotides, the CDR3 is TGTGCCAGCAGTGACTCTGGGGGCGCGGTGGGCTACACCTTC. It is translated as CASSDSGGAVGYTF.

The rearrangement uses TRBV11-2 and TRBJ2-5; TRBD2 matches at 12 bases. Germline-derived CDR1 and CDR2 are SGHAT and FQNNGV. The V gene end was trimmed by 4 bases and the J gene end by 3 bases; junction bases not matched to a gene: 3. The CDR3 spans 15 residues. CDR3 sequence (DNA): TGTGCCAGCAGCTCCCTAGCGGGGGGGAAAGAGACCCAGTACTTC. Amino acids: CASSSLAGGKETQYF.

V is TRBV6-6 and J is TRBJ1-2; D might be TRBD1 (5 bases). The CDR3 consists of 17 residues. With 5 bases removed from V and 7 bases from J, the gap between germline ends came to 26 bases. Germline assignment: CDR1 MNHNY and CDR2 SVGAGI (reference sequence). In nucleotides, the CDR3 is TGTGCCAGCAGTCACCGGCACAGGACCTTCTTTTTAAGTGGCTACACCTTC. Amino acid sequence: CASSHRHRTFFLSGYTF.

This chain joins TRBV30 and TRBJ2-1; 8 bases are a match to TRBD2. The CDR3 consists of 14 residues. Per the germline V gene, CDR1 is GTSNPN and CDR2 is SVGIG (reference sequence). V dropped 2 bases and J dropped 2; count of bases not matched to a gene: 2. CDR3 nucleotides: TGTGCCTGGAGTCGGGGGGGCCCCTACAATGAGCAGTTCTTC. Protein product: CAWSRGGPYNEQFF. Filled out from reference TRBV30 and TRBJ2-1, the complete variable domain reads SQTIHQWPATLVQPVGSPLSLECTVEGTSNPNLYWYRQAAGRGLQLLFYSVGIGQISSEVPQNLSASRPQDRQFILSSKKLLLSDSGFYLCAWSRGGPYNEQFFGPGTRLTVL.

This sequence joins TRBV10-1 and TRBJ2-2; 11 bases line up with TRBD2. CDR1 WNHNN and CDR2 SYGVQD come from the germline V gene (reference sequence). CDR3 length equals 20 residues. With 4 bases clipped from V and 5 bases from J, the junction kept 18 bases outside the gene matches. The CDR3 reads CASSGSWWKLAGAGTGELFF. The CDR3 bases are TGCGCCAGCAGTGGGTCCTGGTGGAAACTAGCGGGGGCTGGGACCGGGGAGCTGTTTTTT.

This chain connects TRBV11-2 to TRBJ1-6, with D maybe TRBD1 (5 bases). V lost 5 bases and J lost 3, with 14 bases in between. Per germline, CDR1 SGHAT and CDR2 FQNNGV. The CDR3 is 16 residues long. CDR3 DNA: TGTGCCAGCAGCCCGGGTAGGGGCGACTATAATTCACCCCTCCACTTT. This translates into CASSPGRGDYNSPLHF. Variable domain in full (rest from reference TRBV11-2 and TRBJ1-6): EAGVAQSPRYKIIEKRQSVAFWCNPISGHATLYWYQQILGQGPKLLIQFQNNGVVDDSQLPKDRFSAERLKGVDSTLKIQPAKLEDSAVYLCASSPGRGDYNSPLHFGNGTRLTVT.

On this clone itself: Within the sample, other DNA sequences also encode this same CDR3. The chain carries TRBV6-5 and TRBJ1-2; a weak D match, TRBD1 (5 bases). Germline values: CDR1 MNHEY, CDR2 SVGAGI. V lost 0 bases to trimming and J lost 1 base, with 9 bases between them. The CDR3 contains 15 residues. CDR3 region: CASSYSQGSNYGYTF. CDR3 coding DNA: TGTGCCAGCAGTTACTCGCAGGGAAGTAACTATGGCTACACCTTC.

The rearrangement uses TRBV4-3 and TRBJ1-4, with TRBD1 matching 9 bases. V was clipped by 2 bases and J by 3 bases; unmatched bases: 7. Germline-derived CDR1 and CDR2 are LGHNA and YSLEER. CDR3 length: 17 amino acids. CDR3 protein: CASSQQYRGRSNEKLFF. CDR3 in DNA: TGCGCCAGCAGCCAACAATACAGGGGGCGATCTAATGAAAAACTGTTTTTT.

The chain carries TRBV7-2 and TRBJ1-2; 7 nucleotides align to TRBD1. This CDR3 is built from 14 residues. V lost 5 bases to trimming and J lost 4 bases; unmatched junction nucleotides: 7. CDR1 SGHTA and CDR2 FQGNSA come from the germline V gene. The CDR3 sequence: CASSPRRQGYGYTF. For the CDR3, the DNA is TGTGCCAGCAGCCCCAGACGACAGGGCTATGGCTACACCTTC.

This clone has only one observation. The chain employs TRBV5-1 and TRBJ2-1, with 8 bases matching TRBD1. Per germline, CDR1 SGHRS and CDR2 YFSETQ. This CDR3 contains 16 residues. The J segment lost 3 bases and the V segment lost 2 bases, leaving 7 bases of the junction unmatched. CDR3 sequence (DNA): TGCGCCAGCAGCTTAGGGGACAGGTTATACTACAATGAGCAGTTCTTC. This codes for CASSLGDRLYYNEQFF.

The V call is TRBV20-1, the J call TRBJ1-2; 9 bases match TRBD1. CDR1 is DFQATT, CDR2 SNEGSKA, per germline (reference sequence). The CDR3 runs 11 residues. The CDR3 sequence is CSGQGYYGYTF. The CDR3 DNA is TGCAGCGGACAGGGGTACTATGGCTACACCTTC.

V usage is TRBV6-5 and J usage is TRBJ1-1; D not resolved. Germline V lookup: CDR1 MNHEY, CDR2 SVGAGI. This CDR3 region has 13 residues. V shed 2 bases and J shed 3 bases, with 7 bases lying between them. The CDR3 DNA reads TGTGCCAGCAGTTACAACAGTTACACTGAAGCTTTCTTT. Encoded protein: CASSYNSYTEAFF.

The rearrangement links TRBV1 to TRBJ2-1; the listed D gene, TRBD2, was not tested against the DNA. TRBV1 constitutes a pseudogene. There are 17 residues in the CDR3. The CDR3 protein is CTSSQRTSGSSYNEQFF. The CDR3 DNA reads TGCACCAGCAGCCAAAGGACTAGCGGGAGCTCCTACAATGAGCAGTTCTTC.

CDR3 bases: TGCGCCAGCAGCTTGGGAGTTACCGGGCAAGAGACCCAGTACTTC. Amino acids: CASSLGVTGQETQYF. The genes are TRBV5-1 and TRBJ2-5; unclear D gene. Germline values: CDR1 SGHRS, CDR2 YFSETQ. The CDR3 is made up of 15 amino acids. V was trimmed by 0 bases and J by 2 bases, leaving 11 bases between them.

The V call is TRBV28, the J call TRBJ1-5; weak D call: TRBD1 (5 bases). This CDR3 has 14 residues. The germline gives CDR1 MDHEN, CDR2 SYDVKM. The ends were cut back, 6 bases at V and 6 bases at J, with 15 bases in the middle. The CDR3 DNA follows: TGTGCCAGCAGGATCATAGTGGGGGGTCAGCCCCAGCATTTT. Residues: CASRIIVGGQPQHF.

The chain recombines TRBV7-2 with TRBJ1-5, with unresolved D. The CDR3 is 13 residues long. V was trimmed by 3 bases and J by 9 bases, leaving 12 bases between them. Germline V gives CDR1 SGHTA, CDR2 FQGNSA. The DNA of the CDR3 is TGTGCCAGCAGCTTTTCCCCGGGTGGGCCCCAGCATTTT. It is translated as CASSFSPGGPQHF.

The genes are TRBV6-2 or TRBV6-3 and TRBJ2-7; D ambiguous. The CDR3 has 11 amino acids. Trimming shortened V by 5 bases and J by 7 bases, and 9 bases separated the two germline ends. Looked up from germline, CDR1 is MNHEY and CDR2 is SVGEGT. CDR3 sequence: CASSHFSEQYF. In DNA, the CDR3 is TGTGCCAGCAGTCACTTCTCGGAGCAGTACTTC.